This T cell receptor (beta chain) was observed in a study of cytomegalovirus exposure and HLA in healthy donors. Across the study: The same platform was used for the 120 validation repertoires and the roughly 680 first-cohort repertoires, a later analysis reported. Broader study findings: Diagnosis of cytomegalovirus status made by the classifier reportedly showed high specificity and sensitivity.

The table came from immunoSEQ multiplex PCR; TCRdb's copy has only in-frame clones and leaves some out. This sample yields 300,000 to 400,000 clones, of which approximately 91% are seen a single time; approximately 0.95% belongs to the top ten. Turning to this clone: Its target is not known.

This TCR came from a man younger than 40 in good health and CMV-seronegative. Source material: PBMCs.

Here the CDR3 reads CASRRGTGSYNEQFF. Here the CDR3 DNA reads TGCGCCAGCAGACGGGGGACAGGCTCCTACAATGAGCAGTTCTTC. The gene calls are TRBV5-1 and TRBJ2-1, with 8 bases that match TRBD1. Germline trimming cut 5 bases from V and 0 bases from J; bases unmatched to any gene: 4. The CDR3 sequence is 15 residues long. Germline V gene sequence: CDR1 SGHRS, CDR2 YFSETQ.